This T cell receptor beta chain was recovered during a study of T-cell reconstitution after alpha-beta-depleted transplantation in children. Regarding the study as a whole: Diversity and T-cell counts at one year after transplant derived mostly from new T cells.

With respect to this clonotype: Its antigen is not identified.

Unique molecular identifiers were incorporated when the TCRbeta library was constructed. Each CDR3 protein gets one entry after TCRdb re-called the PCR reads with MiXCR. The profile shows some 550,000 distinct CDR3 sequences, under 30% of them singletons. V was clipped by 5 bases and J by 6 bases, with 20 bases between them. CDR3 size: 16 residues. Looked up from germline, CDR1 is SGHTA and CDR2 is FQGNSA. This chain uses TRBV7-2 with TRBJ2-4; possible D gene TRBD2, 7 bases. The sequence was obtained from a boy under three years old who had a stem cell transplant for acute myeloid leukemia, so the T cells may come from the graft donor. The sample was PBMCs, mostly from graft donor cells, taken 360 days after TCRalphabeta/CD19-depleted stem cell transplant. The CDR3 loop is CASSTSAGGRGNIQYF. DNA of the CDR3: TGTGCCAGCAGCACATCGGCCGGGGGGCGAGGAAACATTCAGTACTTC. The variable domain in full, with the rest retrieved from reference TRBV7-2 and TRBJ2-4, is GAGVSQSPSNKVTEKGKDVELRCDPISGHTALYWYRQSLGQGLEFLIYFQGNSAPDKSGLPSDRFSAERTGGSVSTLTIQRTQQEDSAVYLCASSTSAGGRGNIQYFGAGTRLSVL.